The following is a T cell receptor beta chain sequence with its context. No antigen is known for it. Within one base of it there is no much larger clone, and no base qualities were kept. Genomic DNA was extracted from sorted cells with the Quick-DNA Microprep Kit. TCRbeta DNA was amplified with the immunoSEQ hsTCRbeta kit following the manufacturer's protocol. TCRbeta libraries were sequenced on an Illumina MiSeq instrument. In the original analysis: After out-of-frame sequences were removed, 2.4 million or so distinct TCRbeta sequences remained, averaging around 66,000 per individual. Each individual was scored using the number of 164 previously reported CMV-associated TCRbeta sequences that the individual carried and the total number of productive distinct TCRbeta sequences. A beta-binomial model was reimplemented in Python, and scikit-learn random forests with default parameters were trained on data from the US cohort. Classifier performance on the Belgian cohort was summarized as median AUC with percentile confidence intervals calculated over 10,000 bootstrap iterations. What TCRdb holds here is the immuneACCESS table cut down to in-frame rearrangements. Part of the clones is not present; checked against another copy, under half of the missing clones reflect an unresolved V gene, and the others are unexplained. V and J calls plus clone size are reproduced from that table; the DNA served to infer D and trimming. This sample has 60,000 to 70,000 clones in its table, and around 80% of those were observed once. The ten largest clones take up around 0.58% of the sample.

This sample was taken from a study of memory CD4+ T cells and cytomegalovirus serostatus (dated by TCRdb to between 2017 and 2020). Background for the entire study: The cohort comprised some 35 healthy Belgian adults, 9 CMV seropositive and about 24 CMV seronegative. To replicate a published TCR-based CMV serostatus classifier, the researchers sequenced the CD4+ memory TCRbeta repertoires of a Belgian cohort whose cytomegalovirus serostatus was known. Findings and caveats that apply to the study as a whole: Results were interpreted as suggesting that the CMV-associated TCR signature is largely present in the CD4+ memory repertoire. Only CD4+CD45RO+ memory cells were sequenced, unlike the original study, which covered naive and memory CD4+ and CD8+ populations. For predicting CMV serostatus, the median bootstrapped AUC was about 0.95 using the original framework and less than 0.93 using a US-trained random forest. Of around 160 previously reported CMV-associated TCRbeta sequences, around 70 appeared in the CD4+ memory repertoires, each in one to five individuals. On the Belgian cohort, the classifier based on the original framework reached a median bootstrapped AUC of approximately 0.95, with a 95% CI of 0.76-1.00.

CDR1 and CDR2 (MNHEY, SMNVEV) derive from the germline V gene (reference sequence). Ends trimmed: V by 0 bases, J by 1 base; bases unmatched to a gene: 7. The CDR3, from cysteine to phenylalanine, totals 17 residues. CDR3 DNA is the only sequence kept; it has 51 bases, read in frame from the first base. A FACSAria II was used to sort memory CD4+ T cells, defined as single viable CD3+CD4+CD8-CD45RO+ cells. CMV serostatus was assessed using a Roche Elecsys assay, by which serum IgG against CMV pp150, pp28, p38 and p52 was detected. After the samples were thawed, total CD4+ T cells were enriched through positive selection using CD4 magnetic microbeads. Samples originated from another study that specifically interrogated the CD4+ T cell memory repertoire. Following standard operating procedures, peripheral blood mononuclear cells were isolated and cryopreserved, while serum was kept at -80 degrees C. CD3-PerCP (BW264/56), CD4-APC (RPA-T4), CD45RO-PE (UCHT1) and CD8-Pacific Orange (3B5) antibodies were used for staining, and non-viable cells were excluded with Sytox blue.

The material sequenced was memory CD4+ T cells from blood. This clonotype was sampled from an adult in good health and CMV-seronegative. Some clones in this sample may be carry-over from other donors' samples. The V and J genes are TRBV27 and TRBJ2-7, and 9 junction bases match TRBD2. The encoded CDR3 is CASSLSNLAGRSYEQYF. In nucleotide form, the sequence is TGTGCCAGCAGTTTATCGAACCTAGCGGGACGTTCCTACGAGCAGTACTTC.